Below, 15 T cell receptor beta chains from the same sample are listed, as sequenced in a study of cytomegalovirus exposure and HLA in healthy donors. Amplification used 60 Vbeta primers and 13 Jbeta primers. Assay: immunoSEQ multiplex PCR; the TCRdb copy retains only in-frame clones and omits some. The table records over 130,000 clones, approximately 88% of them present only once. Sequencing was done on a sample of PBMCs. Receptors originate from a woman aged 40 to 50 in good health and CMV-seronegative.

J is TRBJ1-1 and V is TRBV6-6; D gene unclear. Per the germline V gene, CDR1 is MNHNY and CDR2 is SVGAGI (reference sequence). The V end was cut by 2 bases, the J end by 6 bases, with 10 bases between. This CDR3 has 13 amino acids. The CDR3 here is CASSYVTRSEAFF. The CDR3 coding sequence is TGTGCCAGCAGTTACGTGACACGCTCTGAAGCTTTCTTT.

The rearrangement uses TRBV5-5 and TRBJ2-2; TRBD2 matches at 14 bases. The CDR3 loop spans 18 amino acids. J lost 8 bases, V lost 2 bases, and 11 bases had no gene match. Germline V gene data show CDR1 as SGHKS and CDR2 as YYEKEE (reference sequence). In nucleotides, the CDR3 is TGTGCCAGCAGCTTATCCGGGACTAGCGGGAGTCCTGGTGGGGAGCTGTTTTTT. This codes for CASSLSGTSGSPGGELFF.

The J gene is TRBJ2-7, the V gene TRBV11-3, with 8 bases lining up with TRBD2. The V and J ends lost 2 bases and 0 bases, in that order; junction bases with no gene match: 0. Germline V gene sequence: CDR1 SGHNT, CDR2 YENEEA. The CDR3 sequence is 14 residues long. DNA for the CDR3: TGTGCCAGCAGCTTAAGCGGGAGCTCCTACGAGCAGTACTTC. Protein sequence: CASSLSGSSYEQYF.

CDR3 sequence (DNA): TGTGCCAGCAGCGGCCGGGGGGTAGCGGGATACAATGAGCAGTTCTTC. This sequence encodes CASSGRGVAGYNEQFF. The rearrangement joins TRBV11-3 to TRBJ2-1, with 8 positions matching TRBD2. The CDR3 is 16 residues long. Germline CDR1 SGHNT, CDR2 YENEEA. With V trimmed by 5 bases and J by 4 bases, 10 bases remained unmatched. Together with reference TRBV11-3 and TRBJ2-1, the CDR3 gives the full variable domain: EAGVVQSPRYKIIEKKQPVAFWCNPISGHNTLYWYLQNLGQGPELLIRYENEEAVDDSQLPKDRFSAERLKGVDSTLKIQPAELGDSAVYLCASSGRGVAGYNEQFFGPGTRLTVL.

The sample holds one count of this clone. V is TRBV28 and J is TRBJ2-1, with D perhaps TRBD2 (6 bases). The CDR3 is made up of 14 amino acids. V was trimmed by 5 bases and J by 1 base, leaving 9 bases between them. Germline V lookup: CDR1 MDHEN, CDR2 SYDVKM. The CDR3 bases are TGTGCCAGCAGTGCGGGGTCTTCCTACAATGAGCAGTTCTTC. As protein: CASSAGSSYNEQFF.

This rearrangement joins TRBV9 to TRBJ2-1, with 12 positions matching TRBD2. Germline V CDR1 and CDR2: SGDLS, YYNGEE. Trimming at V came to 4 bases and at J to 7 bases, leaving 9 bases not matched to a gene. The CDR3 has 16 residues. This chain's CDR3 is CASSPLAGGPGNEQFF. DNA of the CDR3: TGTGCCAGCAGCCCCCTAGCGGGAGGGCCAGGGAATGAGCAGTTCTTC.

This clone has at least ten counts. The chain is built from TRBV4-1 and TRBJ2-7, with 8 bases identical to TRBD1. The ends lost 1 base at V and 5 bases at J; junction bases unmatched: 4. This CDR3 contains 14 residues. Looked up from germline, CDR1 is MGHRA and CDR2 is YSYEKL. The CDR3 DNA reads as TGCGCCAGCAGCCAAGTGTGGACAGGGCACGAGCAGTACTTC. Residues: CASSQVWTGHEQYF.

The chain couples TRBV6-5 to TRBJ2-7, with 9 bases aligning to TRBD1. J lost 3 bases, V lost 1 base, and 1 base had no gene match. Germline lookup yields CDR1 MNHEY and CDR2 SVGAGI. The CDR3 runs 14 residues. CDR3 in amino acids: CASSYLGQGYEQYF. The CDR3, as DNA: TGTGCCAGCAGTTACTTGGGACAGGGCTACGAGCAGTACTTC.

This clone has just a few counts. The genes are TRBV2 and TRBJ2-7; 9 bases are a match to TRBD1. The germline CDR1 and CDR2 sequences are SNHLY and FYNNEI. The CDR3 sequence is 14 residues long. Trimming took 5 bases from V and 2 from J; bases not matched to a gene: 4. The CDR3 spells CASSQGQGPYEQYF. The DNA of the CDR3 is TGTGCCAGCAGTCAGGGACAGGGACCCTACGAGCAGTACTTC.

The J gene is TRBJ2-7, the V gene TRBV5-4; 10 positions agree with TRBD2. Per germline, CDR1 SGHNT and CDR2 YYREEE (reference sequence). V was clipped by 4 bases and J by 4 bases; unmatched bases: 8. This CDR3 is 15 amino acids long. The CDR3 coding sequence is TGTGCCAGCAGCAAGTTAGCGGGAGGTCCGTACGAGCAGTACTTC. Encoded protein: CASSKLAGGPYEQYF.

The chain links TRBV4-3 to TRBJ2-1; D is possibly TRBD2 (5 bases). CDR3 size: 14 residues. V lost 1 base and J lost 5, with 9 bases in between. The germline CDR1 and CDR2 sequences are LGHNA and YSLEER. CDR3 DNA sequence: TGCGCCAGCAGCCAAGGGACTCGCCACAATGAGCAGTTCTTC. The encoded protein is CASSQGTRHNEQFF.

This chain connects TRBV7-3 to TRBJ2-7; 13 bases map to TRBD2. CDR1 SGHTA and CDR2 FQGTGA come from the germline V gene. V lost 4 bases to trimming and J lost 6 bases; unmatched junction nucleotides: 0. The CDR3 is 13 amino acids. In DNA, the CDR3 is TGTGCCAGCAGCTGGACTAGCGGGAGCGAGCAGTACTTC. Its protein product is CASSWTSGSEQYF.

The chain carries TRBV28 and TRBJ2-1; TRBD2 matches at 12 bases. Losses at the gene ends were 10 bases for V and 2 bases for J; bases not matched to a gene: 9. Germline V gives CDR1 MDHEN, CDR2 SYDVKM. The CDR3 has 16 residues. The CDR3 coding sequence is TGTGCCACAATACCTAGCGGGAGGGCCCCCTACAATGAGCAGTTCTTC. Its protein is CATIPSGRAPYNEQFF.

Details on this clone: Its ends do not fully match the called genes, so a read error is possible. At the DNA level, this CDR3 is encoded by other sequences in the same sample as well. This chain links TRBV28 with TRBJ2-7, with TRBD2 as a possible D gene (5 bases). Per germline, CDR1 MDHEN and CDR2 SYDVKM. The CDR3 loop spans 11 amino acids. CDR3 in amino acids: CAIRGSYEQYF. The CDR3 DNA follows: TGCGCCATACGGGGATCCTACGAGCAGTACTTC.

This clone is a singleton in its sample. The rearrangement uses TRBV28 and TRBJ2-7; 7 bases line up with TRBD2. CDR3 length equals 14 residues. In germline, CDR1 is MDHEN, CDR2 SYDVKM. The V gene end was trimmed by 8 bases and the J gene end by 4 bases; junction bases not matched to a gene: 11. Here the CDR3 DNA reads TGTGCCAGCTCCGCGGGAGTTTTCCCATACGAGCAGTACTTC. Encoded protein: CASSAGVFPYEQYF.